This T cell receptor (beta chain) originates from a study of CXCR3-negative and CXCR3-positive naive CD8 T cells. On this clonotype itself: Its antigen is not identified.

The libraries of TRB cDNA were prepared using 5' RACE with UMI labels. TCRdb reworked the 5' RACE reads into one entry per CDR3 protein, no DNA. The sample's table shows tens of thousands of distinct CDR3 sequences. The CDR3 has 17 residues. Germline CDR1 and CDR2: SQVTM and ANQGSEA. Study results and limitations: Both naive subsets showed comparably high diversity, and memory CD8+ cells showed much lower diversity. CXCR3 expression partially decreased after cryopreservation; most assays used fresh PBMCs.

The TCR originated in a human donor in good health. Some clones in this sample may be carry-over from other donors' samples. The V gene is TRBV29-1, the J gene TRBJ2-2; the TCRdb call, TRBD1, lacks DNA for checking. Sequencing input: memory CD8+ T cells from blood. CDR3 loop: CSALKGTATPNTGELFF.